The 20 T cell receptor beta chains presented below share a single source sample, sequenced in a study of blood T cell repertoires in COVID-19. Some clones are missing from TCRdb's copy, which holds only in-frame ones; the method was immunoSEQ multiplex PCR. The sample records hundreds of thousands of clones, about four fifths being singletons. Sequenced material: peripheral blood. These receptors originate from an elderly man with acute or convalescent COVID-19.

The CDR3 DNA reads as TGCGCCAGCGGAGGACAGGGGACCGGGGAGCTGTTTTTT. Its protein is CASGGQGTGELFF. This chain links TRBV5-1 with TRBJ2-2; 9 bases map to TRBD1. The CDR3 has 13 residues. Germline CDR1 and CDR2: SGHRS and YFSETQ. J was trimmed by 5 bases and V by 7 bases; bases with no gene match: 3.

Here the CDR3 DNA reads TGTGCCAGCAGCTCCCTGGCGAGCGGGAGCCTCCAGCAGTACTTC. It is translated as CASSSLASGSLQQYF. V gene TRBV7-2 combines with J gene TRBJ2-7; TRBD2 matches 8 bases. J lost 8 bases, V lost 4 bases, and 13 bases had no gene match. The CDR3 is made up of 15 amino acids. From germline, CDR1 is SGHTA and CDR2 FQGNSA.

CDR3 nucleotides: TGTGCCAGCAGCGTAGCTCACAGGGATGGCTACACCTTC. It yields the protein CASSVAHRDGYTF. The rearrangement uses TRBV9 and TRBJ1-2; D is perhaps TRBD1 (6 bases). Per germline, CDR1 SGDLS and CDR2 YYNGEE. The CDR3 contains 13 residues. V shed 0 bases and J shed 6 bases, with 9 bases lying between them.

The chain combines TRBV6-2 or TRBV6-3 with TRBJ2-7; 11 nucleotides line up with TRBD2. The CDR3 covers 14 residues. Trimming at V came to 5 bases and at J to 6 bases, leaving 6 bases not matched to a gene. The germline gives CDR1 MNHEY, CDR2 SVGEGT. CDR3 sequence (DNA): TGTGCCAGCAGTCGCTCTGGACTAGCGGGCGAGCAGTACTTC. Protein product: CASSRSGLAGEQYF.

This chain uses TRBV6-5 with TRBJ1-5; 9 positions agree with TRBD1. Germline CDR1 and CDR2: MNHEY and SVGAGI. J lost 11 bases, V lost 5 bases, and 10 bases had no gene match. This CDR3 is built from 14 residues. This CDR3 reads CASSTTGGGLAQHF. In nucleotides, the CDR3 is TGTGCCAGCAGTACCACAGGGGGCGGCCTAGCCCAGCATTTT.

The CDR3 coding sequence is TGTGCCAGTAGCAACTTTTATGGCTACACCTTC. This translates into CASSNFYGYTF. This chain connects TRBV19 to TRBJ1-2; D not certain. CDR1 is LNHDA and CDR2 is SQIVND in the germline V gene (reference sequence). The CDR3 runs 11 residues. V dropped 6 bases and J dropped 5 bases, with 7 bases sitting between them.

The CDR3 coding sequence is TGTGCCAGTAGTCCTAACCAGGGGGCGCACACTGAAGCTTTCTTT. Translating it yields CASSPNQGAHTEAFF. This chain uses TRBV19 with TRBJ1-1; 8 bases line up with TRBD1. The CDR3 runs to 15 residues. V was pared by 5 bases and J by 3 bases, with 8 bases of the junction left unmatched. The germline V gene has CDR1 LNHDA and CDR2 SQIVND (reference sequence).

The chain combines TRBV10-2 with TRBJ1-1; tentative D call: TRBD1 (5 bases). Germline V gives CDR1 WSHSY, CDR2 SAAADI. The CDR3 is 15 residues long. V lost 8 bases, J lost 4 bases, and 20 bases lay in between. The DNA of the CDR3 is TGCGCCAGCTGGGCAGGGCCGGCCCAAGGCACTGAAGCTTTCTTT. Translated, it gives CASWAGPAQGTEAFF.

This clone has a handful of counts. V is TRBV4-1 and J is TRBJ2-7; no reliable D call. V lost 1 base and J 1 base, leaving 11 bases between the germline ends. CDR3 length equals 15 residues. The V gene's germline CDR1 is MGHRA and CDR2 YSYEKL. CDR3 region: CASSQGAAESYEQYF. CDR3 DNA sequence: TGCGCCAGCAGCCAAGGGGCAGCTGAATCCTACGAGCAGTACTTC.

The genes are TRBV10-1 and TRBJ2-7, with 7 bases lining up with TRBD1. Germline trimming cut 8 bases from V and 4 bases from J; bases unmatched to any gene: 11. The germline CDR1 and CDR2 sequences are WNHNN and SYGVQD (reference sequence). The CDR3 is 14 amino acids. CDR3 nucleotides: TGCGCCAGCTCGAAGACAGGGAGACGATACGAGCAGTACTTC. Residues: CASSKTGRRYEQYF.

Here the CDR3 DNA reads TGTGCCATCAGTGCCCCTCAGGGACTAGCGAGTTCCTACGAGCAGTACTTC. This translates into CAISAPQGLASSYEQYF. The chain employs TRBV10-3 and TRBJ2-7; 10 bases fit TRBD2. Unmatched junction bases numbered 10, after V lost 4 bases and J lost 1 base. This CDR3 comprises 17 residues. Germline V gives CDR1 ENHRY, CDR2 SYGVKD.

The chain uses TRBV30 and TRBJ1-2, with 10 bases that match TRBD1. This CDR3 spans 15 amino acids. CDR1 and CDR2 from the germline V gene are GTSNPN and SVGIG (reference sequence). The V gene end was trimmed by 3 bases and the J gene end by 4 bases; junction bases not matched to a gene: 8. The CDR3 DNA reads TGTGCCTGGAGACCCGGGACAGGGGACGCCTATGGCTACACCTTC. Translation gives CAWRPGTGDAYGYTF. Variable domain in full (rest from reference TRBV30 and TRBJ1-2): SQTIHQWPATLVQPVGSPLSLECTVEGTSNPNLYWYRQAAGRGLQLLFYSVGIGQISSEVPQNLSASRPQDRQFILSSKKLLLSDSGFYLCAWRPGTGDAYGYTFGSGTRLTVV.

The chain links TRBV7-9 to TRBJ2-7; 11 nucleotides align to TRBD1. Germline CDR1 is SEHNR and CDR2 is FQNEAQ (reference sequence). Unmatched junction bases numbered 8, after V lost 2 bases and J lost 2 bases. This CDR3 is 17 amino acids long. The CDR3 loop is CASSLRTPGQGAYEQYF. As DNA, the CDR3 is TGTGCCAGCAGCTTACGGACCCCGGGACAGGGGGCCTACGAGCAGTACTTC.

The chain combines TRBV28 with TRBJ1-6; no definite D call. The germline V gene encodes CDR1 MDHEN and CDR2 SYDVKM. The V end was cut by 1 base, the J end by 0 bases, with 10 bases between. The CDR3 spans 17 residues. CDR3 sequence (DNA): TGTGCCAGCAGTTTATATCAGGATTACTCCTATAATTCACCCCTCCACTTT. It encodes CASSLYQDYSYNSPLHF.

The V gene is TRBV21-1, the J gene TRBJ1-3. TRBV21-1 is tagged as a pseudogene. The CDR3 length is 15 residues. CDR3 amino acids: CASSFPGGSGNTIYF. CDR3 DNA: TGTGCCAGCAGCTTCCCGGGGGGCTCTGGAAACACCATATATTTT.

The CDR3 region is CATSDPQGLKVGELFF. The DNA of the CDR3 is TGTGCCACCAGTGACCCTCAGGGACTAAAGGTCGGGGAGCTGTTTTTT. V gene TRBV24-1 combines with J gene TRBJ2-2; the match to TRBD2 covers 7 bases. This CDR3 spans 16 amino acids. In germline, CDR1 is KGHDR, CDR2 SFDVKD. J lost 7 bases, V lost 4 bases, and 11 bases had no gene match.

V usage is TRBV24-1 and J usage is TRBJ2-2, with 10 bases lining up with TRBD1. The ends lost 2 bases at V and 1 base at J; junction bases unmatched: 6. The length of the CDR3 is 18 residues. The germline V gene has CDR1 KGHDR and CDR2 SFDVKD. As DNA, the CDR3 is TGTGCCACCAGTGATTATGGGACAGGGGTAATGAACACCGGGGAGCTGTTTTTT. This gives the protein CATSDYGTGVMNTGELFF.

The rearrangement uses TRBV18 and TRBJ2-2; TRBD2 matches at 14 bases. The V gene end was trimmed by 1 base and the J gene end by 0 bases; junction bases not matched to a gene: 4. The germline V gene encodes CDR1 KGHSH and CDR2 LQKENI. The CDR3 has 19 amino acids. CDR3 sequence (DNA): TGTGCCAGCTCACCACGACTAGCGGGGGGGCTAGCGAACACCGGGGAGCTGTTTTTT. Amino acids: CASSPRLAGGLANTGELFF. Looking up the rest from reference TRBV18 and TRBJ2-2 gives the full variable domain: NAGVMQNPRHLVRRRGQEARLRCSPMKGHSHVYWYRQLPEEGLKFMVYLQKENIIDESGMPKERFSAEFPKEGPSILRIQQVVRGDSAAYFCASSPRLAGGLANTGELFFGEGSRLTVL.

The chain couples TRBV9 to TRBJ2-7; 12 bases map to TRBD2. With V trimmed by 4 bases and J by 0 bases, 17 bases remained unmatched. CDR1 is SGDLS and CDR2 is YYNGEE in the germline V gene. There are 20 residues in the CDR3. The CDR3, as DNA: TGTGCCAGCAGCCCACACCGATACGGACTAGCGGGAACTTACTCCTACGAGCAGTACTTC. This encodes CASSPHRYGLAGTYSYEQYF.

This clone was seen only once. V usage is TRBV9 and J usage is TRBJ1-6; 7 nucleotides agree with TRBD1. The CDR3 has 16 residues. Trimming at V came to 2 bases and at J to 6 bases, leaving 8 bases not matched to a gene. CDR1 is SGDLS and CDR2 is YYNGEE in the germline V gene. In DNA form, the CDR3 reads TGTGCCAGCAGCGTTGGACAGGCGGGTCCTAATTCACCCCTCCACTTT. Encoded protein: CASSVGQAGPNSPLHF.